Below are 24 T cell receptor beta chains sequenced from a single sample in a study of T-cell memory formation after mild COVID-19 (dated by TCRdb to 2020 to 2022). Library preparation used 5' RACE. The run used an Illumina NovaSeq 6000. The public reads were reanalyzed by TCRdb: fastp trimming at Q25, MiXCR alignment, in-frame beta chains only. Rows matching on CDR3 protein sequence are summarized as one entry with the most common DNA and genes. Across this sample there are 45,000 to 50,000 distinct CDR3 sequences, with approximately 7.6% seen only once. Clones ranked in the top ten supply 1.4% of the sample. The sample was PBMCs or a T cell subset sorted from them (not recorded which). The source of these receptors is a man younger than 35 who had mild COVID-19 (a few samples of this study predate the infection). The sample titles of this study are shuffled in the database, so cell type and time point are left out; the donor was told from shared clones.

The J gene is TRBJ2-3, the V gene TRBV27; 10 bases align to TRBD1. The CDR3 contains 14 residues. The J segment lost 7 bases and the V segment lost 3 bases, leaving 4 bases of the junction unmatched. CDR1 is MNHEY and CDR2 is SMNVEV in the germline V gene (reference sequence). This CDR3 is CASSLRDRGHTQYF. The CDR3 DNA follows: TGTGCCAGCAGTTTGCGGGACAGGGGACATACGCAGTATTTT.

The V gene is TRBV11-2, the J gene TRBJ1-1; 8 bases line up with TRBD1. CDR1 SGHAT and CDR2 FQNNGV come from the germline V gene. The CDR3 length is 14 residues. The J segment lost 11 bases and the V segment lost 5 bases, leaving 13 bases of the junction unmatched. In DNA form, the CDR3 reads TGTGCCAGCAGCGAAGGTTACAGGGGGTGGCGGGCTTTCTTT. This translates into CASSEGYRGWRAFF.

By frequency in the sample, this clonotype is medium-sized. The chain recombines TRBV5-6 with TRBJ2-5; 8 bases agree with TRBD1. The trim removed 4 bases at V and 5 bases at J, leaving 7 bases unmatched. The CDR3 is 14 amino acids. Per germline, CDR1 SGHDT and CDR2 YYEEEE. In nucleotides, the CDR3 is TGTGCCAGCAGCACACCCGGGACAGGCGAGACCCAGTACTTC. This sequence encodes CASSTPGTGETQYF.

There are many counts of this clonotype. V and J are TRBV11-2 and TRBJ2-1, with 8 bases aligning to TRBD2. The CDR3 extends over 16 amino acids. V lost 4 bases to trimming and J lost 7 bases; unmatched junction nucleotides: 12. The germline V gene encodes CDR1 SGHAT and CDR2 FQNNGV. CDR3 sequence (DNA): TGTGCCAGCAGCTCTATGCCCGGTACTAGCGGTAATGAGCAGTTCTTC. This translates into CASSSMPGTSGNEQFF.

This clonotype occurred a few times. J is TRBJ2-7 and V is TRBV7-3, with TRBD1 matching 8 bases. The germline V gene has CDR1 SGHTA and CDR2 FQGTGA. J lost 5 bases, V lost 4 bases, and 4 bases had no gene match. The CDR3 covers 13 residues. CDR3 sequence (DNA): TGTGCCAGCAGCTGGACAGGGCGGGACGAGCAGTACTTC. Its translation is CASSWTGRDEQYF.

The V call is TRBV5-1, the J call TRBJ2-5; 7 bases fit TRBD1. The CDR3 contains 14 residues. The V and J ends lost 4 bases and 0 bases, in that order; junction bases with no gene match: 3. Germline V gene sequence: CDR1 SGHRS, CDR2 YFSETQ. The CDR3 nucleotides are TGCGCCAGCAGCCGTGACAGGGACCAAGAGACCCAGTACTTC. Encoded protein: CASSRDRDQETQYF.

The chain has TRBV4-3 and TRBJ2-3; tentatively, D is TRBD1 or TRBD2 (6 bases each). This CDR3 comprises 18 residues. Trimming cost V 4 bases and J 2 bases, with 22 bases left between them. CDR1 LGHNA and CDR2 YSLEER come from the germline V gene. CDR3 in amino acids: CASSRGGGGRGFTDTQYF. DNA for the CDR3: TGCGCCAGCAGCCGAGGGGGTGGAGGGCGCGGATTCACAGATACGCAGTATTTT.

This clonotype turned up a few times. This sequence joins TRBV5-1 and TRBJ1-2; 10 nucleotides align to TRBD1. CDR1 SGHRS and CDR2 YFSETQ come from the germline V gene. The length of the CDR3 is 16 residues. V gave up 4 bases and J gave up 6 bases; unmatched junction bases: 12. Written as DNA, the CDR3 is TGCGCCAGCAGCCTAAGGGGGACAGGGGAGCTTCATGGCTACACCTTC. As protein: CASSLRGTGELHGYTF.

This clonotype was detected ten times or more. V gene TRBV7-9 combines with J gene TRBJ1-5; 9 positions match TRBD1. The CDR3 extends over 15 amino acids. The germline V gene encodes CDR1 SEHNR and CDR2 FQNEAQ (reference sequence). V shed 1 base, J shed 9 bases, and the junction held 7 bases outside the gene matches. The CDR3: CASSLGDREQGPQHF. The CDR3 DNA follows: TGTGCCAGCAGCTTAGGGGACAGGGAACAGGGGCCCCAGCATTTT.

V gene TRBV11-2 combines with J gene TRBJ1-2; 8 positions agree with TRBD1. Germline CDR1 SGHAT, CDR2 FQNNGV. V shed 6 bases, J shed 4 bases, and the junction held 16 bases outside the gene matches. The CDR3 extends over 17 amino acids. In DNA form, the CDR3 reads TGTGCCAGCAGGGGGATCAAGGACAGGGAGACATCCTATGGCTACACCTTC. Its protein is CASRGIKDRETSYGYTF.

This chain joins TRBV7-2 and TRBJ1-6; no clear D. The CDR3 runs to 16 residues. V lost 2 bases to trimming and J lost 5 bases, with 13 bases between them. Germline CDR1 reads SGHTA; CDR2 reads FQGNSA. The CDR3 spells CASSLNFAADNSPLHF. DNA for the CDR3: TGTGCCAGCAGCTTAAATTTCGCAGCTGATAATTCACCCCTCCACTTT.

The CDR3 region is CASRKPGHMNTGELFF. In DNA, the CDR3 is TGTGCCAGCAGAAAACCGGGACACATGAACACCGGGGAGCTGTTTTTT. The J gene is TRBJ2-2, the V gene TRBV25-1; possibly TRBD1 for D (6 bases). Looked up from germline, CDR1 is MGHDK and CDR2 is SYGVNS. Deletions cut 6 bases from V and 1 base from J, with 15 bases between. The CDR3 totals 16 residues.

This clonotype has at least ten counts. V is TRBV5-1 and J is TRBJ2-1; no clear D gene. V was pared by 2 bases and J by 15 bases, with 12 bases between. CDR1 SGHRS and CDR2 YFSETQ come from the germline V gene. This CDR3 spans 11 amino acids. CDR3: CASSFRVQRFF. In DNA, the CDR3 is TGCGCCAGCAGCTTTAGGGTGCAGAGGTTCTTC.

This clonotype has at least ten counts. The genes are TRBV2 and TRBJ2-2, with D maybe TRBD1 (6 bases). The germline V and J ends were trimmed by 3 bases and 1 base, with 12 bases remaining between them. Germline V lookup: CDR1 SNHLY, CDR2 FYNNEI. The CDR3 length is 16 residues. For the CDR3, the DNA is TGTGCCAGCAGTGACGGGACACCGGGGAACACCGGGGAGCTGTTTTTT. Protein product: CASSDGTPGNTGELFF. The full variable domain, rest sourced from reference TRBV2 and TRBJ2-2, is EPEVTQTPSHQVTQMGQEVILRCVPISNHLYFYWYRQILGQKVEFLVSFYNNEISEKSEIFDDQFSVERPDGSNFTLKIRSTKLEDSAMYFCASSDGTPGNTGELFFGEGSRLTVL.

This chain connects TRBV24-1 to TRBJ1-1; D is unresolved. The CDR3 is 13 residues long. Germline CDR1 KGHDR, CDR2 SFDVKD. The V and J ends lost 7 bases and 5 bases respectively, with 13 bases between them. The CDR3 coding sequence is TGTGCCACCAGAACCCCTGCGGGAACTGAAGCTTTCTTT. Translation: CATRTPAGTEAFF.

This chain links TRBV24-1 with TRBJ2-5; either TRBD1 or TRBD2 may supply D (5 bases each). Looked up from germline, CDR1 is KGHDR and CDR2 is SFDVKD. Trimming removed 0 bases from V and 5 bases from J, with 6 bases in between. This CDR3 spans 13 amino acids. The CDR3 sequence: CATSDLWGETQYF. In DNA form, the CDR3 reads TGTGCCACCAGTGATTTGTGGGGGGAGACCCAGTACTTC.

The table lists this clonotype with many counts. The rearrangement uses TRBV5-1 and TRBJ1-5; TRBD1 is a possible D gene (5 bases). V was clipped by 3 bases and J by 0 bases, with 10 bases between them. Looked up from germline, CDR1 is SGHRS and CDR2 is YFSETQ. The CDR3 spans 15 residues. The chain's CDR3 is CASSWNGGSNQPQHF. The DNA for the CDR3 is TGCGCCAGCAGCTGGAACGGGGGTAGCAATCAGCCCCAGCATTTT. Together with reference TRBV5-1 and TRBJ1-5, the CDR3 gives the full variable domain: KAGVTQTPRYLIKTRGQQVTLSCSPISGHRSVSWYQQTPGQGLQFLFEYFSETQRNKGNFPGRFSGRQFSNSRSEMNVSTLELGDSALYLCASSWNGGSNQPQHFGDGTRLSIL.

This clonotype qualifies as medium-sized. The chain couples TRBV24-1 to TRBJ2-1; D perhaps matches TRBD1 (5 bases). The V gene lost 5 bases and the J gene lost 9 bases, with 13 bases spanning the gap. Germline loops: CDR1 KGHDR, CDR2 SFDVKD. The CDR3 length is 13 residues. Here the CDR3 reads CATSVAGNFEQFF. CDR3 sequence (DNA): TGTGCCACCAGTGTGGCAGGGAATTTTGAGCAGTTCTTC.

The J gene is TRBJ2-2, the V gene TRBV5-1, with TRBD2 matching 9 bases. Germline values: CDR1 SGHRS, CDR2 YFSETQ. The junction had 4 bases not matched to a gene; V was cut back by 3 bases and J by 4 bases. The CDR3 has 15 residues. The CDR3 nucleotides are TGCGCCAGCAGCTACAAGACTAGCGGCACCGGGGAGCTGTTTTTT. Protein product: CASSYKTSGTGELFF. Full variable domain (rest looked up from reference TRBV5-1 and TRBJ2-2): KAGVTQTPRYLIKTRGQQVTLSCSPISGHRSVSWYQQTPGQGLQFLFEYFSETQRNKGNFPGRFSGRQFSNSRSEMNVSTLELGDSALYLCASSYKTSGTGELFFGEGSRLTVL.

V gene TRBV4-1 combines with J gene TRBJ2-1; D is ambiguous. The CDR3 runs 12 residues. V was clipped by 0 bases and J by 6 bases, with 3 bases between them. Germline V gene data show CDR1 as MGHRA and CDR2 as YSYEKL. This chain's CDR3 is CASSQEGNEQFF. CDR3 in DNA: TGCGCCAGCAGCCAAGAGGGCAATGAGCAGTTCTTC.

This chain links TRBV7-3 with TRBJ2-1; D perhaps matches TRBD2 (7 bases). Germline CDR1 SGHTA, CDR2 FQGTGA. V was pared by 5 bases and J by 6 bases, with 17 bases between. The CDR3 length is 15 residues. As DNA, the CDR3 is TGTGCCAGCAGCGCACAGGGAGGGAGTAGCAATGAGCAGTTCTTC. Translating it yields CASSAQGGSSNEQFF.

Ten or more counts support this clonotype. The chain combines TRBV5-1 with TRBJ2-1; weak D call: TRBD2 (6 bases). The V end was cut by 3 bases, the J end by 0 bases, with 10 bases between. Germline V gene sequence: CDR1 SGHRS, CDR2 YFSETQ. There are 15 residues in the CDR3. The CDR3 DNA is TGCGCCAGCAGCTCCGGGACTTACTCCTACAATGAGCAGTTCTTC. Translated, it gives CASSSGTYSYNEQFF.

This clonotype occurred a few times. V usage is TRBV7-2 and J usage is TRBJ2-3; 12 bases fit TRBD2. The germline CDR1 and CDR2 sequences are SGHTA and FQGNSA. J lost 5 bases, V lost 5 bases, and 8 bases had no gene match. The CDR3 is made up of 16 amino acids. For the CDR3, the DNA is TGTGCCAGCAGCCTCGGACTAGCGGGGAGAGGAGATACGCAGTATTTT. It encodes CASSLGLAGRGDTQYF.

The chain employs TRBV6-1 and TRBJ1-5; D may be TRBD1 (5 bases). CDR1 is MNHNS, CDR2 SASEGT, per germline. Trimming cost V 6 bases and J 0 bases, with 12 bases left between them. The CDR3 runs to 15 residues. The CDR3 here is CASRGLRNSNQPQHF. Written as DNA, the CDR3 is TGTGCCAGCAGGGGACTGCGAAATAGCAATCAGCCCCAGCATTTT.